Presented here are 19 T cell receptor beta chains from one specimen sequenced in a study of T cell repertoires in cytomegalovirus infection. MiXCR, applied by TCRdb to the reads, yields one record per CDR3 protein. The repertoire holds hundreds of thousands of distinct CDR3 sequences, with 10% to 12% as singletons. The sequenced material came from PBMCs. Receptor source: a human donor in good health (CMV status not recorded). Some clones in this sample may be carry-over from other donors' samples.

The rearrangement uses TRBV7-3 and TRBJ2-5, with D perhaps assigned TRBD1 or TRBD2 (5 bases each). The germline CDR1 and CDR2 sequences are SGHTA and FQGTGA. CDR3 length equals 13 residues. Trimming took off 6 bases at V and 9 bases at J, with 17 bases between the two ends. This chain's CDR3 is CASRSGAKGAQYF. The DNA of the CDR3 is TGTGCCAGCAGGTCCGGGGCGAAAGGGGCCCAGTACTTC.

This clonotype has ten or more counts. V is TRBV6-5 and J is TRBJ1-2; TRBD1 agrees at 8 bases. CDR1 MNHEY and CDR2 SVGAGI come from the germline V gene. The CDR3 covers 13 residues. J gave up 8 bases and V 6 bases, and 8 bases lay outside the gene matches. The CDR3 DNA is TGTGCCAGCAGAGGGACAGGAGGTGGCGGCTACACCTTC. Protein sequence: CASRGTGGGGYTF.

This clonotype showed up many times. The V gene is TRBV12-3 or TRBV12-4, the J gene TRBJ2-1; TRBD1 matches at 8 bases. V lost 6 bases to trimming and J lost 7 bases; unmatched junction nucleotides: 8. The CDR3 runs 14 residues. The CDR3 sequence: CASSLGQVWNEQFF. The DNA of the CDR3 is TGTGCCAGCAGCCTGGGACAGGTTTGGAATGAGCAGTTCTTC.

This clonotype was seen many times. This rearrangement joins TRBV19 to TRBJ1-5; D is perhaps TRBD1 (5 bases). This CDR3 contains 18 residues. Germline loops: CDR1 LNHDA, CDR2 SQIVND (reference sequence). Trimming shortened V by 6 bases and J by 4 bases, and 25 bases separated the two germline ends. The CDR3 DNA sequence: TGTGCCAGTAGCAGATTGTTCCCGGATCTTCAGGGTAATCAGCCCCAGCATTTT. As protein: CASSRLFPDLQGNQPQHF.

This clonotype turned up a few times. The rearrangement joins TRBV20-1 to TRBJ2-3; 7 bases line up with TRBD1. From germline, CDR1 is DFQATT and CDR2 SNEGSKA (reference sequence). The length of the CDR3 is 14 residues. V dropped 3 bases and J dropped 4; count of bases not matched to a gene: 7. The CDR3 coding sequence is TGCAGTGCTAGTCGACAGGGCAGTTCAGATACGCAGTATTTT. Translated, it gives CSASRQGSSDTQYF.

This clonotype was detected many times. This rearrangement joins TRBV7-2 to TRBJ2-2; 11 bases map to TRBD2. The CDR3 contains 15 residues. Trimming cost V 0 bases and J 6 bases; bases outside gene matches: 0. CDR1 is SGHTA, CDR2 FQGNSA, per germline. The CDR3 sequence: CASSLAGLAAGELFF. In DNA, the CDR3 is TGTGCCAGCAGCTTAGCGGGACTAGCGGCCGGGGAGCTGTTTTTT.

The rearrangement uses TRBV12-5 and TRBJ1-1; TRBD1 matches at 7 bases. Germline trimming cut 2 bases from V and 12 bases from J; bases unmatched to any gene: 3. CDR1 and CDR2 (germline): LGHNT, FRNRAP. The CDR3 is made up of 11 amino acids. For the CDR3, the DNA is TGTGCTAGTGGTTTGACAGGGGATTCTTTCTTT. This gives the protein CASGLTGDSFF.

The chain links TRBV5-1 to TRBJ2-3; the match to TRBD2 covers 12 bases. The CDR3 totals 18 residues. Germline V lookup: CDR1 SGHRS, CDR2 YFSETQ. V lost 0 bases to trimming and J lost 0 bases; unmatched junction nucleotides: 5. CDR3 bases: TGCGCCAGCAGCTTGGTGGCTAGCGGGAGGGTAAGCACAGATACGCAGTATTTT. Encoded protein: CASSLVASGRVSTDTQYF.

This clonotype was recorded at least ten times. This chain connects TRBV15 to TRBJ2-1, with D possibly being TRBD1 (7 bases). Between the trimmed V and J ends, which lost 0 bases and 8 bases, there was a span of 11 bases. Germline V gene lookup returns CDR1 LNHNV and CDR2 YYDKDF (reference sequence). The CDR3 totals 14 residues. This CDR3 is CATSRDQGGDEQFF. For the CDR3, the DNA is TGTGCCACCAGCAGAGATCAGGGGGGTGATGAGCAGTTCTTC.

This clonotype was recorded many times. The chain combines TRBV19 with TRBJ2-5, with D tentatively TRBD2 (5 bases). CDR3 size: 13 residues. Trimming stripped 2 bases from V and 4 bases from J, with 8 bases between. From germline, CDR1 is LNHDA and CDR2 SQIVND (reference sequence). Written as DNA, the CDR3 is TGTGCCAGTAGTATAACTAGTCGAGAGACCCAGTACTTC. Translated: CASSITSRETQYF.

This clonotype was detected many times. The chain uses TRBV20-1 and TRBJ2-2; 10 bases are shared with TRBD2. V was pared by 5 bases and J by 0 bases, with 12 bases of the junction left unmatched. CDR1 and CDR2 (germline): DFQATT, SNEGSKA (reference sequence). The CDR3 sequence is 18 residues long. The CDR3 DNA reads TGCAGTGCTCCCATTACTAGCGGGACTCTGCCGAACACCGGGGAGCTGTTTTTT. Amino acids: CSAPITSGTLPNTGELFF.

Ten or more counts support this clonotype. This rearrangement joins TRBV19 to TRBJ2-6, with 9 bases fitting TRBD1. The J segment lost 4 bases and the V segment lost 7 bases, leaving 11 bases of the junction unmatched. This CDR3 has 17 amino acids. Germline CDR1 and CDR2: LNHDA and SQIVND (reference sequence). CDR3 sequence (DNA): TGTGCCAGTACCCTAACCCACAGGGGGCAGGGGGCCAACGTCCTGACTTTC. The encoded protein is CASTLTHRGQGANVLTF.

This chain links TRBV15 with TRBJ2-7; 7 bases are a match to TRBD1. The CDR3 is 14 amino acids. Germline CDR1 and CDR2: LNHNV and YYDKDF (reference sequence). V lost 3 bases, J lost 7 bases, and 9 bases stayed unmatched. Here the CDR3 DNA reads TGTGCCACCAGCAGGACCGGGACAGTGAGAGAGCAGTACTTC. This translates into CATSRTGTVREQYF. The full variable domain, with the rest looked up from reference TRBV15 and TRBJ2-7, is DAMVIQNPRYQVTQFGKPVTLSCSQTLNHNVMYWYQQKSSQAPKLLFHYYDKDFNNEADTPDNFQSRRPNTSFCFLDIRSPGLGDTAMYLCATSRTGTVREQYFGPGTRLTVT.

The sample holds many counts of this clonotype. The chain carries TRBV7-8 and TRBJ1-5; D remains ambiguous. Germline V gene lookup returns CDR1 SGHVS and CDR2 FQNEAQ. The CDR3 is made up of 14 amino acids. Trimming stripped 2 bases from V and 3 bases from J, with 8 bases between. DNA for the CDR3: TGTGCCAGCAGCTTATTGGGTTACAATCAGCCCCAGCATTTT. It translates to CASSLLGYNQPQHF.

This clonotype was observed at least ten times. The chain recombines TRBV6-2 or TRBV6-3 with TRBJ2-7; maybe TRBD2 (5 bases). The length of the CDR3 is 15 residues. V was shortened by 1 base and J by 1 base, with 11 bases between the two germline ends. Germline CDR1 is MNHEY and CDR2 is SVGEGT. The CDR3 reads CASSYFLAASYEQYF. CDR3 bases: TGTGCCAGCAGTTACTTCCTAGCAGCATCCTACGAGCAGTACTTC.

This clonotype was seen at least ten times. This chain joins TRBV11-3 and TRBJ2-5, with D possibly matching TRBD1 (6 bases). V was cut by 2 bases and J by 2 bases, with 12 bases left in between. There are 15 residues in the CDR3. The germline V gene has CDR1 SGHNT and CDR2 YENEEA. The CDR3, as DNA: TGTGCCAGCAGCTTAAATGGACAGATACAAGAGACCCAGTACTTC. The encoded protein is CASSLNGQIQETQYF.

Here the CDR3 DNA reads TGCAGTTTGTCTCCAGCGGGGGCCTACAATGAGCAGTTCTTC. Translating gives CSLSPAGAYNEQFF. The chain is built from TRBV20-1 and TRBJ2-1; 8 bases match TRBD2. Germline loops: CDR1 DFQATT, CDR2 SNEGSKA (reference sequence). The CDR3 covers 14 residues. Unmatched junction bases numbered 8, after V lost 8 bases and J lost 2 bases.

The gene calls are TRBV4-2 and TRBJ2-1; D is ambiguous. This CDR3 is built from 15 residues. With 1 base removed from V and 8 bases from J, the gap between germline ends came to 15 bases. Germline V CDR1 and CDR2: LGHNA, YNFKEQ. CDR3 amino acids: CASSQGDGTMYEQFF. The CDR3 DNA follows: TGTGCCAGCAGCCAAGGAGACGGCACGATGTATGAGCAGTTCTTC.

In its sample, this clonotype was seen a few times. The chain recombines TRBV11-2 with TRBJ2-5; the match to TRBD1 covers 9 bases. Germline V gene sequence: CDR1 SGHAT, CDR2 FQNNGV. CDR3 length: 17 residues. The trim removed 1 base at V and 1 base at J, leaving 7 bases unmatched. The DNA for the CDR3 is TGTGCCAGCAGCTTAGGAGGACAGGGGTCCACCCAAGAGACCCAGTACTTC. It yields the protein CASSLGGQGSTQETQYF.